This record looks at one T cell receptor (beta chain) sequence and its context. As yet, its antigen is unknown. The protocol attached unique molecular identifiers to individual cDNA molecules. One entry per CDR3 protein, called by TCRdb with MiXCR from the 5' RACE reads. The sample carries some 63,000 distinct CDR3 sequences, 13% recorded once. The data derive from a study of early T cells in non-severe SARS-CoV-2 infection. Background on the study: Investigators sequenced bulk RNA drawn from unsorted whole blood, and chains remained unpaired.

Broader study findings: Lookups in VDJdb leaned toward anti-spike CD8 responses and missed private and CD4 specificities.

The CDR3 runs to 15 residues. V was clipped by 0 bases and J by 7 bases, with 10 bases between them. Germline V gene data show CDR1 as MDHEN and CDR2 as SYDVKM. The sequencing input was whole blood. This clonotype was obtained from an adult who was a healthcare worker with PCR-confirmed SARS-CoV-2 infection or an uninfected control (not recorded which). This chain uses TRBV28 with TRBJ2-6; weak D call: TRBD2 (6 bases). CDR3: CASSLWAAGANVLTF. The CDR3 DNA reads TGTGCCAGCAGTTTATGGGCCGCGGGAGCCAACGTCCTGACTTTC. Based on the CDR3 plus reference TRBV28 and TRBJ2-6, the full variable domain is DVKVTQSSRYLVKRTGEKVFLECVQDMDHENMFWYRQDPGLGLRLIYFSYDVKMKEKGDIPEGYSVSREKKERFSLILESASTNQTSMYLCASSLWAAGANVLTFGAGSRLTVL.